Below are 21 T cell receptor beta chains sequenced from a single sample in a study of cytomegalovirus exposure and HLA in healthy donors. The PCR used 60 Vbeta and 13 Jbeta primers. Generated by immunoSEQ multiplex PCR, the TCRdb table keeps only in-frame clones and is missing some. The sample yields just over 150,000 clones, roughly 79% seen once. The sample was PBMCs. These receptors were taken from a woman aged 50 to 60 in good health and CMV-seropositive.

The V and J genes are TRBV6-1 and TRBJ1-2; maybe TRBD1 (6 bases). V lost 5 bases and J 8 bases, leaving 9 bases between the germline ends. The germline V gene encodes CDR1 MNHNS and CDR2 SASEGT. This CDR3 has 11 amino acids. CDR3 coding DNA: TGTGCCAGCAGTCGAGACAGGGGCTACACCTTC. It is translated as CASSRDRGYTF.

The V call is TRBV5-4, the J call TRBJ1-4; 11 bases line up with TRBD1. This CDR3 has 17 residues. Germline V CDR1 and CDR2: SGHNT, YYREEE (reference sequence). Trimming at V came to 0 bases and at J to 2 bases, leaving 3 bases not matched to a gene. CDR3 region: CASSLAGTGGTNEKLFF. DNA of the CDR3: TGTGCCAGCAGCTTGGCCGGGACAGGGGGGACTAATGAAAAACTGTTTTTT.

The chain uses TRBV27 and TRBJ2-2; 9 nucleotides line up with TRBD2. The CDR3 spans 14 residues. Trimming at V came to 2 bases and at J to 8 bases, leaving 3 bases not matched to a gene. Germline-derived CDR1 and CDR2 are MNHEY and SMNVEV (reference sequence). The CDR3 coding sequence is TGTGCCAGCAGTTTACAGCGGGAGGCGGGGGAGCTGTTTTTT. Its translation is CASSLQREAGELFF.

This clone turned up a few times. The J gene is TRBJ1-5, the V gene TRBV6-1; D is possibly TRBD1 (5 bases). Germline assignment: CDR1 MNHNS and CDR2 SASEGT. The CDR3 is made up of 14 amino acids. Trimming stripped 10 bases from V and 12 bases from J, with 25 bases between. CDR3 DNA sequence: TGTGCCACGGAAACAGGTTTTTTAGGTAAGCGCCAGCATTTT. This gives the protein CATETGFLGKRQHF.

This clone was seen a single time. J is TRBJ2-1 and V is TRBV4-2; 7 bases match TRBD1. The CDR3 covers 18 residues. CDR1 and CDR2 from the germline V gene are LGHNA and YNFKEQ. V lost 0 bases, J lost 7 bases, and 15 bases stayed unmatched. The CDR3 sequence: CASSQDPGRDRSRNEQFF. CDR3 in DNA: TGTGCCAGCAGCCAAGATCCAGGTAGGGACAGATCAAGGAATGAGCAGTTCTTC.

The chain recombines TRBV21-1 with TRBJ1-2; the D segment call TRBD1 is taken from the table without a DNA check. TRBV21-1 is recorded as a pseudogene. This CDR3 is built from 15 residues. The CDR3 region is CASSHRTGGFYGYTF. In DNA form, the CDR3 reads TGTGCCAGCAGCCATCGGACAGGAGGTTTCTATGGCTACACCTTC.

Comment on this clone: The junction and the germline gene differ at one end; a read error may be behind it. The chain uses TRBV6-1 and TRBJ2-7; D remains ambiguous. Looked up from germline, CDR1 is MNHNS and CDR2 is SASEGT. The CDR3 length is 14 residues. CDR3 nucleotides: TGTACCAGCAGTGGATCCGGGTCGGTCTACGAGCAGTACTTC. Its translation is CTSSGSGSVYEQYF.

J is TRBJ1-1 and V is TRBV7-2; no definite D call. The ends were cut back, 0 bases at V and 1 base at J, with 6 bases in the middle. Germline CDR1 is SGHTA and CDR2 is FQGNSA. The CDR3 consists of 14 residues. CDR3 sequence (DNA): TGTGCCAGCAGCTTAGCCTACAGGAACACTGAAGCTTTCTTT. Amino acid sequence: CASSLAYRNTEAFF.

The rearrangement joins TRBV18 to TRBJ1-1, with D possibly TRBD1 on 5 matching bases. Germline CDR1 is KGHSH and CDR2 is LQKENI. This CDR3 has 14 residues. Trimming took off 1 base at V and 3 bases at J, with 9 bases between the two ends. The CDR3 nucleotides are TGTGCCAGCTCACCACTAAAAGGGGACACTGAAGCTTTCTTT. Translated: CASSPLKGDTEAFF.

V usage is TRBV7-2 and J usage is TRBJ2-7; 12 positions agree with TRBD2. The ends lost 5 bases at V and 2 bases at J; junction bases unmatched: 4. CDR1 and CDR2 from the germline V gene are SGHTA and FQGNSA. This CDR3 is built from 15 residues. The CDR3 sequence: CASSATSGGAYEQYF. The CDR3 DNA sequence: TGTGCCAGCAGCGCGACTAGCGGGGGAGCCTACGAGCAGTACTTC.

This clone appeared a single time. This chain uses TRBV7-3 with TRBJ2-1; unclear D gene. Germline values: CDR1 SGHTA, CDR2 FQGTGA. CDR3 length: 14 residues. V was cut by 4 bases and J by 6 bases, with 13 bases left in between. The CDR3 here is CASSSAAASNEQFF. CDR3 DNA sequence: TGTGCCAGCAGCTCTGCGGCGGCCTCCAATGAGCAGTTCTTC.

The chain combines TRBV4-1 with TRBJ1-4; no firm D call. Per the germline V gene, CDR1 is MGHRA and CDR2 is YSYEKL. The V and J ends lost 5 bases and 4 bases respectively, with 17 bases between them. This CDR3 is built from 16 residues. CDR3 DNA: TGCGCCAGCAGCGACCGGACGGGAATTCTTAATGAAAAACTGTTTTTT. Its protein is CASSDRTGILNEKLFF.

This clone was counted between two and nine times. The chain links TRBV7-9 to TRBJ1-4; D gene ambiguous. V shed 5 bases and J shed 0 bases, with 7 bases lying between them. The CDR3 covers 14 residues. CDR1 and CDR2 from the germline V gene are SEHNR and FQNEAQ (reference sequence). CDR3 in amino acids: CASSRRSTNEKLFF. In DNA, the CDR3 is TGTGCCAGCAGCCGCAGATCAACTAATGAAAAACTGTTTTTT.

The J gene is TRBJ2-2, the V gene TRBV2, with D possibly being TRBD1 (6 bases). In germline, CDR1 is SNHLY, CDR2 FYNNEI. The CDR3 runs 14 residues. Trimming removed 3 bases from V and 3 bases from J, with 8 bases in between. For the CDR3, the DNA is TGTGCCAGCAGTGACAAGGGGGACACCGGGGAGCTGTTTTTT. It is translated as CASSDKGDTGELFF. The full variable domain, its missing parts supplied by reference TRBV2 and TRBJ2-2, is EPEVTQTPSHQVTQMGQEVILRCVPISNHLYFYWYRQILGQKVEFLVSFYNNEISEKSEIFDDQFSVERPDGSNFTLKIRSTKLEDSAMYFCASSDKGDTGELFFGEGSRLTVL.

This clone has more than one count but fewer than ten. The chain carries TRBV9 and TRBJ2-3; 8 bases are shared with TRBD1. This CDR3 has 15 amino acids. Germline V CDR1 and CDR2: SGDLS, YYNGEE. After removal of 4 bases from V and 2 bases from J, the junction contained 6 bases not matched to a gene. Written as DNA, the CDR3 is TGTGCCAGCAGCTCGGGACAGGCTCACACAGATACGCAGTATTTT. It yields the protein CASSSGQAHTDTQYF.

The chain is built from TRBV9 and TRBJ2-3, with 13 bases aligning to TRBD2. Germline V gene sequence: CDR1 SGDLS, CDR2 YYNGEE. This CDR3 has 15 amino acids. V trimming: 3 bases; J trimming: 11 bases; junction bases outside the gene matches: 9. The CDR3 loop reads CASSGTSGGATGQYF. The CDR3 region has the DNA TGTGCCAGCAGCGGCACTAGCGGGGGGGCGACGGGGCAGTATTTT.

As concerns this clone: Mismatch with germline at one junction end may stem from a read error. The chain carries TRBV14 and TRBJ2-7; D ambiguous. CDR1 is SGHDN, CDR2 FVKESK, per germline. CDR3 size: 13 residues. CDR3 nucleotides: TGTGCCAGCAGCCCAAGATACCGGTACGGGCAGTACTTC. This gives the protein CASSPRYRYGQYF.

The chain links TRBV30 to TRBJ1-6; 9 nucleotides match TRBD1. Germline loops: CDR1 GTSNPN, CDR2 SVGIG (reference sequence). The V gene end was trimmed by 1 base and the J gene end by 8 bases; junction bases not matched to a gene: 12. The CDR3 covers 17 residues. The CDR3 DNA is TGTGCCTGGAGTGGCGCCTTCCCGGGACAGGGTGATTCACCCCTCCACTTT. Protein product: CAWSGAFPGQGDSPLHF.

The rearrangement joins TRBV7-9 to TRBJ1-6; 7 bases align to TRBD1. CDR1 and CDR2 from the germline V gene are SEHNR and FQNEAQ (reference sequence). This CDR3 has 16 amino acids. The J segment lost 8 bases and the V segment lost 4 bases, leaving 11 bases of the junction unmatched. The CDR3 loop is CASSSPGTAVDSPLHF. The DNA for the CDR3 is TGTGCCAGCAGCTCACCCGGGACAGCCGTGGATTCACCCCTCCACTTT.

CDR3 residues: CASSFVGTGTGVREGYTF. As DNA, the CDR3 is TGTGCCAGCAGTTTTGTGGGAACCGGGACAGGGGTTCGGGAGGGCTACACCTTC. The chain employs TRBV28 and TRBJ1-2, with 10 bases aligning to TRBD1. The CDR3 runs to 18 residues. Looked up from germline, CDR1 is MDHEN and CDR2 is SYDVKM. The trim removed 3 bases at V and 8 bases at J, leaving 18 bases unmatched.

This clone was picked up one time. V usage is TRBV7-9 and J usage is TRBJ2-5; 16 bases map to TRBD2. V shed 5 bases, J shed 4 bases, and the junction held 13 bases outside the gene matches. CDR1 is SEHNR and CDR2 is FQNEAQ in the germline V gene (reference sequence). The CDR3 is 19 amino acids. The CDR3 coding sequence is TGTGCCAGCAGCCCCGGGACTAGCGGGGGGGCCCTTACCCGAGAGACCCAGTACTTC. The encoded protein is CASSPGTSGGALTRETQYF.